The clone carrying this TCR beta chain was counted between two and nine times. Its matching antigen is unknown. PCR was performed using 60 Vbeta and 13 Jbeta primers. Produced via immunoSEQ multiplex PCR; TCRdb's table is partial and in-frame only. The sample carries 130,000 to 150,000 clones, roughly four fifths recorded once. These data belong to a study of cytomegalovirus exposure and HLA in healthy donors. Regarding the study as a whole: Analyzed later, most CMV-associated TCR beta chains appeared HLA-restricted. Earlier analysis looked at TCR beta V segments, and most were productive about 87% or about 30% of the time.

This CDR3 comprises 13 residues. V dropped 4 bases and J dropped 1; count of bases not matched to a gene: 1. Germline CDR1 is SGHRS and CDR2 is YFSETQ. This chain links TRBV5-1 with TRBJ1-1; TRBD1 aligns across 7 bases. The sequenced material came from PBMCs. The sequence was obtained from a human donor in good health. CDR3 amino acids: CASSRDRNTEAFF. As DNA, the CDR3 is TGCGCCAGCAGCAGGGACAGGAACACTGAAGCTTTCTTT.